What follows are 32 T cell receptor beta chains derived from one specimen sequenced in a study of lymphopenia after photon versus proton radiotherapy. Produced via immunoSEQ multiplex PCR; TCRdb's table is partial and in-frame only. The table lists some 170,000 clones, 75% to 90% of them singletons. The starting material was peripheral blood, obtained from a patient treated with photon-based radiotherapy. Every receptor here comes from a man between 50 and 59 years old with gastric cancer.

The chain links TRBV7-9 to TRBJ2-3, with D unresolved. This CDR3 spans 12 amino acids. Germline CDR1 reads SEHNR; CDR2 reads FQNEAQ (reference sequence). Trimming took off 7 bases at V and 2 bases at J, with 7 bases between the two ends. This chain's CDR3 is CASILDTDTQYF. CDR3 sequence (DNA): TGTGCCAGCATACTTGACACAGATACGCAGTATTTT. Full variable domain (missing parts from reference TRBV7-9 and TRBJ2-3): DTGVSQNPRHKITKRGQNVTFRCDPISEHNRLYWYRQTLGQGPEFLTYFQNEAQLEKSRLLSDRFSAERPKGSFSTLEIQRTEQGDSAMYLCASILDTDTQYFGPGTRLTVL.

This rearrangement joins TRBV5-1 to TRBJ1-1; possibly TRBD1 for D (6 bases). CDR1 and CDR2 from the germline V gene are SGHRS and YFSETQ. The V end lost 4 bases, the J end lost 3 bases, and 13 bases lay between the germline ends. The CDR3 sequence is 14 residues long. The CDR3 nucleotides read TGCGCCAGCAGCGTGACAGGAGGGGACACTGAAGCTTTCTTT. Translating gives CASSVTGGDTEAFF. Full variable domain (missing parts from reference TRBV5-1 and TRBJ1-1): KAGVTQTPRYLIKTRGQQVTLSCSPISGHRSVSWYQQTPGQGLQFLFEYFSETQRNKGNFPGRFSGRQFSNSRSEMNVSTLELGDSALYLCASSVTGGDTEAFFGQGTRLTVV.

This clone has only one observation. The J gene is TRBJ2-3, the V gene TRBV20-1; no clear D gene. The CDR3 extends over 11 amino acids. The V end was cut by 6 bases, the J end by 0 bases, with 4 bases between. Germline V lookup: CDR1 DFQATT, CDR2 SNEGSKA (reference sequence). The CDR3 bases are TGCAGTGCCGTAAGCACAGATACGCAGTATTTT. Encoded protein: CSAVSTDTQYF.

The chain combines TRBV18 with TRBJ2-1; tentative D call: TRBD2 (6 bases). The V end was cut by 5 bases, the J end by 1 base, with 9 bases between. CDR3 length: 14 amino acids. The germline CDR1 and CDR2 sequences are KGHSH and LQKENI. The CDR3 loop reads CASSGGLSYNEQFF. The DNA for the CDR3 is TGTGCCAGCTCAGGGGGACTGTCCTACAATGAGCAGTTCTTC. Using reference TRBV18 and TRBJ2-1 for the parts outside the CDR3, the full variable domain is NAGVMQNPRHLVRRRGQEARLRCSPMKGHSHVYWYRQLPEEGLKFMVYLQKENIIDESGMPKERFSAEFPKEGPSILRIQQVVRGDSAAYFCASSGGLSYNEQFFGPGTRLTVL.

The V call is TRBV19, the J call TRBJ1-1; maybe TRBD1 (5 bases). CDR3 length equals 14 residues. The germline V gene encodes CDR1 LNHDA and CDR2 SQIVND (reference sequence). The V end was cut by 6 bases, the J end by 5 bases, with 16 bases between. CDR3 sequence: CASRWRDSETEAFF. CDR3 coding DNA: TGTGCCAGTAGGTGGAGGGACTCCGAGACTGAAGCTTTCTTT. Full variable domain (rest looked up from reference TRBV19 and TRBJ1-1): DGGITQSPKYLFRKEGQNVTLSCEQNLNHDAMYWYRQDPGQGLRLIYYSQIVNDFQKGDIAEGYSVSREKKESFPLTVTSAQKNPTAFYLCASRWRDSETEAFFGQGTRLTVV.

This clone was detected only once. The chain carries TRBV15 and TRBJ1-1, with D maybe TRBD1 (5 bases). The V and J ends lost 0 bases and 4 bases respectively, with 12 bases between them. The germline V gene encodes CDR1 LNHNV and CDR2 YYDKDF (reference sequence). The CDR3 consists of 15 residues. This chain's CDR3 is CATSRDGGSGTEAFF. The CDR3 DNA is TGTGCCACCAGCAGAGATGGGGGGTCGGGCACTGAAGCTTTCTTT.

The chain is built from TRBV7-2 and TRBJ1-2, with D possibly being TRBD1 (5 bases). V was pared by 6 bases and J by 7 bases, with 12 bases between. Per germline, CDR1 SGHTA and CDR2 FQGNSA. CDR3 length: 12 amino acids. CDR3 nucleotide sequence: TGTGCCAGCAGTGATCCGGGGGTTGGCTACACCTTC. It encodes CASSDPGVGYTF. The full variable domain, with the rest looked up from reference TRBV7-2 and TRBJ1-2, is GAGVSQSPSNKVTEKGKDVELRCDPISGHTALYWYRQSLGQGLEFLIYFQGNSAPDKSGLPSDRFSAERTGGSVSTLTIQRTQQEDSAVYLCASSDPGVGYTFGSGTRLTVV.

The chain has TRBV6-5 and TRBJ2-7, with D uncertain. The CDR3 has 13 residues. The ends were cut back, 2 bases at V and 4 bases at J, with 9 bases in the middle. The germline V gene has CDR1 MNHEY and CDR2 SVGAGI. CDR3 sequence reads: CASSYEDGYEQYF. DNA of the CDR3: TGTGCCAGCAGTTACGAGGACGGTTACGAGCAGTACTTC.

This CDR3 reads CASSQWPQGKQEGYTF. CDR3 coding DNA: TGCGCCAGCAGTCAATGGCCCCAGGGGAAACAAGAAGGCTACACCTTC. V and J are TRBV23-1 and TRBJ1-2; perhaps TRBD1 as D (6 bases). TRBV23-1 is classed as an ORF, of uncertain function. Trimming cost V 1 base and J 8 bases, with 20 bases left between them. This CDR3 has 16 residues.

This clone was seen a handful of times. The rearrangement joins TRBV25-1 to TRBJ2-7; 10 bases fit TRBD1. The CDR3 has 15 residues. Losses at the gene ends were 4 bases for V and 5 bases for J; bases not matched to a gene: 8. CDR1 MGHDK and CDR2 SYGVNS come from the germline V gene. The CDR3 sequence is CASSARTGGADEQYF. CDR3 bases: TGTGCCAGCAGTGCCCGGACAGGGGGGGCCGACGAGCAGTACTTC.

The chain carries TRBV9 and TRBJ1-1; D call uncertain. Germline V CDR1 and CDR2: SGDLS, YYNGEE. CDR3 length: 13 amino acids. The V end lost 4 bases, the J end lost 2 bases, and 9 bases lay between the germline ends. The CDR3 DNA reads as TGTGCCAGCAGCCCTAGAGGAAACACTGAAGCTTTCTTT. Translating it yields CASSPRGNTEAFF. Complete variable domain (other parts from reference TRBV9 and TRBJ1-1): DSGVTQTPKHLITATGQRVTLRCSPRSGDLSVYWYQQSLDQGLQFLIQYYNGEERAKGNILERFSAQQFPDLHSELNLSSLELGDSALYFCASSPRGNTEAFFGQGTRLTVV.

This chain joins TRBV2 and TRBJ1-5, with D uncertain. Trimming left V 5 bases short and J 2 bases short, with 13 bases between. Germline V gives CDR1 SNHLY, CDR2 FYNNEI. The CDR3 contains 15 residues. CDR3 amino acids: CASSSGTRGNQPQHF. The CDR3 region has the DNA TGTGCCAGCAGTTCAGGCACTAGGGGCAATCAGCCCCAGCATTTT.

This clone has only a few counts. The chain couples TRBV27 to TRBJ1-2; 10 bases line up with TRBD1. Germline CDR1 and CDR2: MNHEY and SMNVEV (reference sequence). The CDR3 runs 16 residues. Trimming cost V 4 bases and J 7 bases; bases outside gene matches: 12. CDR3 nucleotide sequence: TGTGCCAGCAGTTCACCCTCCCGCGACAGGGGGCTTGGCTACACCTTC. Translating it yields CASSSPSRDRGLGYTF.

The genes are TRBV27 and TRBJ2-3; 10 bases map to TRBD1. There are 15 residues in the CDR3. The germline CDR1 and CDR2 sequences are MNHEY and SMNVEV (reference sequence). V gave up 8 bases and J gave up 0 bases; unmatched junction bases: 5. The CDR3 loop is CASRDRGWSTDTQYF. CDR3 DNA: TGTGCCAGCCGGGACAGGGGATGGAGCACAGATACGCAGTATTTT.

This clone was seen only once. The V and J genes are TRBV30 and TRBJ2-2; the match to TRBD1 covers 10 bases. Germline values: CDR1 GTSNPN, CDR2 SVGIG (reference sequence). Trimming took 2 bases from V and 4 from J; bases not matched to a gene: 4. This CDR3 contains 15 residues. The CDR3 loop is CAWSPGQGVTGELFF. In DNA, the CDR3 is TGTGCCTGGAGTCCCGGACAGGGGGTCACCGGGGAGCTGTTTTTT.

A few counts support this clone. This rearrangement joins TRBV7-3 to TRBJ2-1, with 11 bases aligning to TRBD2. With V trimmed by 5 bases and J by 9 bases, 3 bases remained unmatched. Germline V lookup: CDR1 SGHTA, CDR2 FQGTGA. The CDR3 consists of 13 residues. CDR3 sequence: CASSQGLAAEQFF. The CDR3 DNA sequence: TGTGCCAGCAGCCAGGGACTAGCGGCTGAGCAGTTCTTC. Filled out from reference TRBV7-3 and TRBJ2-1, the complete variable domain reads GAGVSQTPSNKVTEKGKYVELRCDPISGHTALYWYRQSLGQGPEFLIYFQGTGAADDSGLPNDRFFAVRPEGSVSTLKIQRTERGDSAVYLCASSQGLAAEQFFGPGTRLTVL.

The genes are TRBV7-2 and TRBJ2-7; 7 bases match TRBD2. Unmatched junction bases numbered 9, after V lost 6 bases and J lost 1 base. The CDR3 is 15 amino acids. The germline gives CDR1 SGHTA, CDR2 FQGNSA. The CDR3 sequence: CASRLGSGSSYEQYF. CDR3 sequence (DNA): TGTGCCAGCAGATTGGGTAGCGGGTCATCCTACGAGCAGTACTTC.

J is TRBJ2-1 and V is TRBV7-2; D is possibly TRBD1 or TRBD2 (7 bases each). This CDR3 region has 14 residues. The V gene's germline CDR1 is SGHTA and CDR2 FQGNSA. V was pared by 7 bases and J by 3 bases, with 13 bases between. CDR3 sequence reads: CASTLRGGYNEQFF. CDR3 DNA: TGTGCCAGCACCCTCAGGGGGGGCTACAATGAGCAGTTCTTC.

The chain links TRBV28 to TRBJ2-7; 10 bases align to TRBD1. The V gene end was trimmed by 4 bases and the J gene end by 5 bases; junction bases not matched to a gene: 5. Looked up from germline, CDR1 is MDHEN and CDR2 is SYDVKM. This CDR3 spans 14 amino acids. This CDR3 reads CASSWTGGKDEQYF. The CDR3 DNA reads TGTGCCAGCAGTTGGACAGGGGGAAAGGACGAGCAGTACTTC.

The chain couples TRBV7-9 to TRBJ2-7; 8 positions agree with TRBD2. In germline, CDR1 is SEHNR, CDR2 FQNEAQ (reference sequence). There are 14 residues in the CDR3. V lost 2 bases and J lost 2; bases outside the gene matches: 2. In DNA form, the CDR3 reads TGTGCCAGCAGCTTAACTAGCGGCACCTACGAGCAGTACTTC. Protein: CASSLTSGTYEQYF.

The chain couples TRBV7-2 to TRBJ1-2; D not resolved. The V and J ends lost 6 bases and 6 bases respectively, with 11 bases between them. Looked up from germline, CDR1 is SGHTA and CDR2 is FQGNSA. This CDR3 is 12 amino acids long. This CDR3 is CASRWESDGYTF. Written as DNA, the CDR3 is TGTGCCAGCAGGTGGGAATCGGATGGCTACACCTTC.

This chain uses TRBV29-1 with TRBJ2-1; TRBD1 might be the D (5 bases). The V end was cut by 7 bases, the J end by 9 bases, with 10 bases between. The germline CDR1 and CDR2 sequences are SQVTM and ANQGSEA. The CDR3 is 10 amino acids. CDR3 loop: CSARVSEQFF. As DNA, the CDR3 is TGCAGCGCCAGGGTATCTGAGCAGTTCTTC.

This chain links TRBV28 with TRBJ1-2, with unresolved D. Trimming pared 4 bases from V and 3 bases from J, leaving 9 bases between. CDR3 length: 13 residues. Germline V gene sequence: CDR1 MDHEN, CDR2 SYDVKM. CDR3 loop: CASSSSAHYGYTF. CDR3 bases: TGTGCCAGCAGTTCCTCGGCACACTATGGCTACACCTTC.

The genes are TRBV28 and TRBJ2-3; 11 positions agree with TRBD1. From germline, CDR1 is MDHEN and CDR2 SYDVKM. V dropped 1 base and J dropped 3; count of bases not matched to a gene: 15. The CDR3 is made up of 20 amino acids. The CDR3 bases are TGTGCCAGCAGTTTATCCAGGATGAGCCGGACAGGGGGCGCGACAGATACGCAGTATTTT. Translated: CASSLSRMSRTGGATDTQYF.

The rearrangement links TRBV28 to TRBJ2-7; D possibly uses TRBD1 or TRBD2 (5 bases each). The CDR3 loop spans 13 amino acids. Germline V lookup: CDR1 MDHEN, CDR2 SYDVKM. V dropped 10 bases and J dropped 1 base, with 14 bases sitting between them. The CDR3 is CATLRDGSYEQYF. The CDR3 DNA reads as TGTGCCACCCTTCGGGACGGGTCCTACGAGCAGTACTTC.

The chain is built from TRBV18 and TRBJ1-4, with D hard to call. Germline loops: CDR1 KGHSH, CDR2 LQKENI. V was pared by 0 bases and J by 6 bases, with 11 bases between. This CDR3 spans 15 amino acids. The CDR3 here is CASSPPEIRDEKLFF. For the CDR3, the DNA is TGTGCCAGCTCACCACCGGAGATACGGGATGAAAAACTGTTTTTT.

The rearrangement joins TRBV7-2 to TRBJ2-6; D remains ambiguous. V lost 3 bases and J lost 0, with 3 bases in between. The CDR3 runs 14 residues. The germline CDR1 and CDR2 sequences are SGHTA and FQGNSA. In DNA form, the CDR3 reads TGTGCCAGCAGCTTTACCTCTGGGGCCAACGTCCTGACTTTC. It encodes CASSFTSGANVLTF. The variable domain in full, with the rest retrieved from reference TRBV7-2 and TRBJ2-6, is GAGVSQSPSNKVTEKGKDVELRCDPISGHTALYWYRQSLGQGLEFLIYFQGNSAPDKSGLPSDRFSAERTGGSVSTLTIQRTQQEDSAVYLCASSFTSGANVLTFGAGSRLTVL.

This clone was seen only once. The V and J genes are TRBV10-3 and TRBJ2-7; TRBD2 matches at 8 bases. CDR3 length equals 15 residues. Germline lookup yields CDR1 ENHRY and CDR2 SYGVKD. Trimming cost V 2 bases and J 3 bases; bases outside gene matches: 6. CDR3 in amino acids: CAISEGGREVYEQYF. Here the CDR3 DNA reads TGTGCCATCAGTGAGGGAGGGCGGGAGGTCTACGAGCAGTACTTC.

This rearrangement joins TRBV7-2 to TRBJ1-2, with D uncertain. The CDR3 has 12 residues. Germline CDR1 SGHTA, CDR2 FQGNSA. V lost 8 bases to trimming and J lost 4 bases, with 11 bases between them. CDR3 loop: CASETDSYGYTF. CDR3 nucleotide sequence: TGTGCCAGCGAGACCGATAGCTATGGCTACACCTTC.

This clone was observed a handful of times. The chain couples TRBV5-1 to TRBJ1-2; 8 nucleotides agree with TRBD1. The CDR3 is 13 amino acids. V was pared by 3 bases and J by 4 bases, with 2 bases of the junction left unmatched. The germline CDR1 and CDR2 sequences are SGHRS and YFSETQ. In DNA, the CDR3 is TGCGCCAGCAGCTGGGACAGGACCTATGGCTACACCTTC. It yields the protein CASSWDRTYGYTF.

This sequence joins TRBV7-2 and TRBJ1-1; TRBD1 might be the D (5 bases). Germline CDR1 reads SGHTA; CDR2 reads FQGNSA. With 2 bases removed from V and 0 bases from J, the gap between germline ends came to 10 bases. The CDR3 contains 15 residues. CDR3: CASSLPGTLNTEAFF. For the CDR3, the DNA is TGTGCCAGCAGCTTACCGGGGACGTTGAACACTGAAGCTTTCTTT.

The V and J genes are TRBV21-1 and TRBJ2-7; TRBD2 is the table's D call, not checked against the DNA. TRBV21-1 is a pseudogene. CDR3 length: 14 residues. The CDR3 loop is CARTGTSAPYEQYF. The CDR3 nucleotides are TGTGCCAGAACCGGGACTAGCGCACCCTACGAGCAGTACTTC.